Detailed here is one T cell receptor (beta chain). Its antigen is currently not known. Per-base quality was not reported, and no clone a single base away is much larger than it. Each PCR received spiked-in synthetic TCR analog templates so that absolute template abundance could be estimated from read counts. The immunoSEQ assay used bias-controlled V and J gene primers to amplify TCRbeta CDR3 regions from genomic DNA. Sequencing of rearranged TCRbeta segments was done at approximately 20X coverage. In the original analysis: Sequencing errors were corrected by clustering, and CDR3s were annotated against IMGT so that V, D and J genes could be assigned. Downstream analyses used only productive TCRbeta rearrangements and left out out-of-frame or stop-codon sequences. Clonality was calculated as one minus the Shannon entropy normalized by the log of the number of unique productive sequences. Clones differing between time points or between blood and tumor were identified by Fisher's exact test with Benjamini-Hochberg correction at adjusted p below 0.01. As stored in TCRdb, this immuneACCESS dataset retains in-frame rearrangements with V and J assigned. A fraction of the clones does not appear; measured against another copy, unresolved V genes explain less than half of the discrepancy, and the remainder lacks a known reason. V and J calls and clone size are given by that table; D and trimming were obtained from the DNA. The sample table holds more than 75,000 clones, of which 84% were seen once. The ten largest clones add up to roughly 2% of the sample.

The sample belongs to a study of PD-L1 blockade in urothelial cancer (dated by TCRdb to the late 2010s). For the study in its entirety: All patients started therapy at some point between 2014 and 2016 and received atezolizumab 1,200 mg intravenously every 3 weeks. About 85% of the 29 patients were identified as males with urothelial cancer of bladder origin, and a prior smoking history was reported by 18 of 29 patients. Patients had an ECOG performance status of 0 or 1 and had received between 0 and 3 prior chemotherapy regimens. Blood samples were analyzed at 3 weeks after treatment start (second dose) and at 6 weeks after treatment start. Blood samples gave median yields of around 140,000 T cells and 80,000 to 90,000 unique TCRs, along with a median clonality of 0.080. The study, an exploratory multi-omic analysis, examined somatic, immune and clinical correlates of response to PD-L1 blockade with atezolizumab in urothelial cancer. TCR sequencing covered pretreatment tumor samples and matched, serially collected peripheral blood taken before and after atezolizumab treatment. Durable clinical benefit meant progression-free survival longer than 6 months, and TCR features were also tested against progression-free and overall survival. In the same patients, pretreatment tumors underwent whole exome sequencing and RNA sequencing in addition to TCR sequencing. Durable clinical benefit was achieved by nine patients but not by the remaining 20. Approximately 30 patients had pretreatment blood TCR-seq, roughly 24 had at least one posttreatment blood collection, and roughly 24 had tumor TCR-seq. Points the paper makes about the study in general: At 3 weeks after the start of treatment, tumor-associated TCR clones in peripheral blood had expanded more in patients with durable benefit (n ≈ 20, p = 0.022). Because the sample size was small (n ≈ 29) and many exploratory analyses were performed, the results are intended to be hypothesis-generating. Improved progression-free and overall survival was found to be associated with pretreatment peripheral blood TCR clonality below the median.

According to the study, the label for this sample's time point signals: pretreatment peripheral blood. A total of 25 to 30 patients with locally advanced or metastatic urothelial carcinoma, treated at Memorial Sloan Kettering on a trial protocol, made up the cohort. Peripheral blood mononuclear cells were collected pretreatment and during treatment, at between 1 and 8 total time points per patient. The Qiagen DNeasy Blood extraction kit was used to purify genomic DNA from total PBMCs and tumor samples. PBMCs were collected pretreatment and during treatment and were isolated and stored as previously described. V loses 7 bases of germline sequence and J loses 6 bases, and the interval between the two ends is 15 bases. The germline V gene provides CDR1 MNHEY and CDR2 SVGAGI. From the cysteine through the phenylalanine, the CDR3 covers 13 amino acids. Only CDR3 DNA is held: 39 bases, read in frame from base 1.

The rearrangement combines TRBV6-5 with TRBJ1-2; TRBD1 is a possible D gene, resting on 5 matching bases. The sequence was collected from a man aged 55-75 years with urothelial cancer. Material: PBMCs, obtained around atezolizumab (anti-PD-L1) treatment. For the CDR3, the sequence is CASTHIVGDGYTF. The sequenced DNA: TGTGCCAGCACCCACATTGTAGGGGATGGCTACACCTTC.